Shown below are 5 T cell receptor beta chains from a single sample sequenced in a study of vaccination effects on CD4 cells after COVID-19. Viral peptide pools were used in the ViraFEST assay to expand antigen-specific CD4+ T cells, and sequencing came afterward. Scientists isolated CD4+ T cells after an approximately 11-day culture period ended. Vaccine recipients had no previous SARS-CoV-2 infection; their nucleocapsid antibodies were negative. These receptors have no known antigen. The method was immunoSEQ multiplex PCR; TCRdb's version includes in-frame clones alone and lacks a portion of them. The sample has 30,000 to 40,000 clones, around four fifths seen once. Material: CD4+ T cells from PBMCs cultured with HCoV-OC43 spike peptides, obtained before COVID-19 vaccination. The sample's subset: HCoV-OC43 spike overlapping peptide pool stimulation. Receptors originate from a human donor who received a COVID-19 vaccine.

The J gene is TRBJ1-1, the V gene TRBV7-3, with a possible D match to TRBD1 (5 bases). The CDR3 spans 14 residues. The V gene lost 1 base and the J gene lost 2 bases, with 8 bases spanning the gap. The V gene's germline CDR1 is SGHTA and CDR2 FQGTGA. This CDR3 is CASSLMGLNTEAFF. In DNA form, the CDR3 reads TGTGCCAGCAGCTTAATGGGGCTAAACACTGAAGCTTTCTTT.

The chain couples TRBV12-3 or TRBV12-4 to TRBJ1-5; D unresolved. V gave up 2 bases and J gave up 9 bases, with 8 bases separating them. The CDR3 sequence is 12 residues long. The CDR3 sequence is CASSLWARPQHF. The CDR3 DNA reads as TGTGCCAGCAGTTTATGGGCTCGGCCCCAGCATTTT.

This clone was found a few times. This sequence joins TRBV7-3 and TRBJ1-2, with D hard to call. Germline V gene lookup returns CDR1 SGHTA and CDR2 FQGTGA. V gave up 5 bases and J gave up 6 bases, with 10 bases separating them. CDR3 length: 12 amino acids. CDR3 protein: CASSAAGNGYTF. The DNA of the CDR3 is TGTGCCAGCAGCGCCGCGGGAAATGGCTACACCTTC.

The chain has TRBV15 and TRBJ2-5; TRBD1 aligns across 8 bases. The CDR3 consists of 15 residues. Germline values: CDR1 LNHNV, CDR2 YYDKDF (reference sequence). The trim removed 4 bases at V and 2 bases at J, leaving 6 bases unmatched. DNA of the CDR3: TGTGCCACCAGCATAATCGGACAGGGACAAGAGACCCAGTACTTC. Translated, it gives CATSIIGQGQETQYF.

The chain has TRBV7-2 and TRBJ1-1; D remains ambiguous. Trimming removed 1 base from V and 0 bases from J, with 9 bases in between. The CDR3 totals 15 residues. Germline CDR1 and CDR2: SGHTA and FQGNSA. CDR3 sequence (DNA): TGTGCCAGCAGCTTAGGTTCGGGGATGAACACTGAAGCTTTCTTT. Translated: CASSLGSGMNTEAFF.